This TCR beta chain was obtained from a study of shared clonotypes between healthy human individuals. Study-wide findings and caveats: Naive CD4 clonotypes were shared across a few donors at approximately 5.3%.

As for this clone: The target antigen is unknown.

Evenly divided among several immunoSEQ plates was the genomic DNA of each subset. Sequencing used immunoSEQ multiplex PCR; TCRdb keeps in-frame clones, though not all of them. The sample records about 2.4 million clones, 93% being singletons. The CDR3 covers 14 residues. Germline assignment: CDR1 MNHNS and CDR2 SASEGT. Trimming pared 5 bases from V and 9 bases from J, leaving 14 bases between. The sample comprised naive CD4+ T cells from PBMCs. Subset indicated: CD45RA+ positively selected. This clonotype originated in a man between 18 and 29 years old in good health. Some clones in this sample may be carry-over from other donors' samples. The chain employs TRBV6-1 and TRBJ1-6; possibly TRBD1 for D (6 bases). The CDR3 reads CASSSRDIPSPLHF. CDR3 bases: TGTGCCAGCAGTAGCCGGGACATTCCTTCACCCCTCCACTTT.